The rows below give T cell receptor beta chains drawn from one sample of a study of blood T cell repertoires in COVID-19. Sequenced by immunoSEQ multiplex PCR; TCRdb stores in-frame clones only, minus some. The sample contains 87,000 or so clones, around 87% of which appear only once. The sample comprised peripheral blood. These receptors all come from a human donor with acute or convalescent COVID-19. The donor label of this sample is uncertain. The CDR3 runs from the conserved cysteine through the conserved F or W. A D gene is named only where the DNA matches it firmly. Only some rows state a clone size, as once, few, many or a class for expanded clones.

D gene: .; J gene: TRBJ1-2; clone size: .; V gene: TRBV28; CDR3 DNA: TGTGCCTCCAGCGGCGCTAGAGGCTACACCTTC; CDR3 protein: CASSGARGYTF
D gene: .; J gene: TRBJ1-4; clone size: .; V gene: TRBV9; CDR3 DNA: TGTGCCAGCAACCCTCTAGGGGAAGGGGGTCTGGAAAAACTGTTTTTT; CDR3 protein: CASNPLGEGGLEKLFF
D gene: .; J gene: TRBJ1-6; clone size: .; V gene: TRBV27; CDR3 DNA: TGTGCCAGCAGTTTATACCGTAGTGACAGTTCACCCCTCCACTTT; CDR3 protein: CASSLYRSDSSPLHF
D gene: .; J gene: TRBJ1-2; clone size: .; V gene: TRBV25-1; CDR3 DNA: TGTGCCAGCAGTTCGGGAGTGAGGTCTTGGTCCTATGGCTACACCTTC; CDR3 protein: CASSSGVRSWSYGYTF
D gene: .; J gene: TRBJ1-5; clone size: .; V gene: TRBV6-5; CDR3 DNA: TGTGCCAGCAGCTCCGGTCGGAGCAATCAGCCCCAGCATTTT; CDR3 protein: CASSSGRSNQPQHF
D gene: TRBD2; J gene: TRBJ2-3; clone size: once; V gene: TRBV12-3/TRBV12-4; CDR3 DNA: TGTGCCAGCAGTTCGGGGGGAGATACGCAGTATTTT; CDR3 protein: CASSSGGDTQYF
D gene: .; J gene: TRBJ2-7; clone size: .; V gene: TRBV28; CDR3 DNA: TGTGCCAGCAGCGGTTCCTACGAGCAGTACTTC; CDR3 protein: CASSGSYEQYF
D gene: .; J gene: TRBJ1-2; clone size: .; V gene: TRBV28; CDR3 DNA: TGTGCCAGCAGTTTAACCCGGACATACTATGGCTACACCTTC; CDR3 protein: CASSLTRTYYGYTF
D gene: TRBD2; J gene: TRBJ2-5; clone size: .; V gene: TRBV7-2; CDR3 DNA: TGTGCCAGCAGCTTATTGGGGGGGATCGAGACCCAGTACTTC; CDR3 protein: CASSLLGGIETQYF
D gene: TRBD1; J gene: TRBJ2-2; clone size: .; V gene: TRBV4-3; CDR3 DNA: TGCGCCAGCAGCCAAGATTATTGGGACAGGGCGAACACCGGGGAGCTGTTTTTT; CDR3 protein: CASSQDYWDRANTGELFF
D gene: TRBD1; J gene: TRBJ2-7; clone size: .; V gene: TRBV6-5; CDR3 DNA: TGTGCCAGCAGTTACTCCTGGACAGGGGAAACCTACGAGCAGTACTTC; CDR3 protein: CASSYSWTGETYEQYF
D gene: TRBD1; J gene: TRBJ1-1; clone size: few; V gene: TRBV28; CDR3 DNA: TGTGCCAGCAGTACCACAGGGGCAATGTACGCTTTCTTT; CDR3 protein: CASSTTGAMYAFF
D gene: .; J gene: TRBJ2-4; clone size: .; V gene: TRBV28; CDR3 DNA: TGTGCCAGCATGGGGAGAGCCAAAAACATTCAGTACTTC; CDR3 protein: CASMGRAKNIQYF
D gene: TRBD1; J gene: TRBJ2-7; clone size: .; V gene: TRBV18; CDR3 DNA: TGTGCCAGCTCACCGGGACAGCCATCCTACGAGCAGTACTTC; CDR3 protein: CASSPGQPSYEQYF
D gene: .; J gene: TRBJ1-1; clone size: once; V gene: TRBV19; CDR3 DNA: TGTGCCAGTAGTATATGGGCTAACACTGAAGCTTTCTTT; CDR3 protein: CASSIWANTEAFF
D gene: TRBD1; J gene: TRBJ1-2; clone size: .; V gene: TRBV30; CDR3 DNA: TGTGCCTGGAGCGCGGACAGGGGGCAAGGCTACACCTTC; CDR3 protein: CAWSADRGQGYTF
D gene: .; J gene: TRBJ1-6; clone size: .; V gene: TRBV6-5; CDR3 DNA: TGTGCCAGCAGTTATACACCCCGCTATAATTCACCCCTCCACTTT; CDR3 protein: CASSYTPRYNSPLHF
D gene: TRBD1; J gene: TRBJ1-1; clone size: .; V gene: TRBV18; CDR3 DNA: TGTGCCAGCTCCTTGTCCCGGGACAGGGCCGCTTTCTTT; CDR3 protein: CASSLSRDRAAFF
D gene: TRBD1; J gene: TRBJ2-7; clone size: .; V gene: TRBV7-2; CDR3 DNA: TGTGCCAGCAGCTTACAACAGGGGTACTACGAGCAGTACTTC; CDR3 protein: CASSLQQGYYEQYF
D gene: .; J gene: TRBJ1-2; clone size: .; V gene: TRBV3-1/TRBV3-2; CDR3 DNA: TGTGCCAGCAGCCAGGGCAGGGTGTATGGCTACACCTTC; CDR3 protein: CASSQGRVYGYTF
D gene: TRBD1; J gene: TRBJ2-7; clone size: .; V gene: TRBV28; CDR3 DNA: TGTGCCAGCAGTTCCCTAGGGACAGCCTACGAGCAGTACTTC; CDR3 protein: CASSSLGTAYEQYF
D gene: .; J gene: TRBJ1-1; clone size: .; V gene: TRBV28; CDR3 DNA: TGTGCCAGCAGTTTATGGGCAGGGAAGACTGAAGCTTTCTTT; CDR3 protein: CASSLWAGKTEAFF
D gene: .; J gene: TRBJ2-2; clone size: .; V gene: TRBV5-1; CDR3 DNA: TGCGCCAGCAGCGGTTATACTAGCTCAGGCACCGGGGAGCTGTTTTTT; CDR3 protein: CASSGYTSSGTGELFF
D gene: TRBD1; J gene: TRBJ1-4; clone size: .; V gene: TRBV10-2; CDR3 DNA: TGCGCCAGCAGGCTATCAGGGGGCTCAACTAATGAAAAACTGTTTTTT; CDR3 protein: CASRLSGGSTNEKLFF
D gene: .; J gene: TRBJ1-3; clone size: .; V gene: TRBV30; CDR3 DNA: TGTGCCTGGAGCCATCGGGGAAGCTCTGGAAACACCATATATTTT; CDR3 protein: CAWSHRGSSGNTIYF
D gene: TRBD2; J gene: TRBJ2-7; clone size: .; V gene: TRBV6-4; CDR3 DNA: TGTGCCAGCAGTGACAGGGCGGGGGGGCCCTACGAGCAGTACTTC; CDR3 protein: CASSDRAGGPYEQYF
D gene: TRBD2; J gene: TRBJ2-7; clone size: .; V gene: TRBV5-1; CDR3 DNA: TGCGCCAGCACCCGGAGGGAGGGGACCGGGGAGCAGTACTTC; CDR3 protein: CASTRREGTGEQYF
D gene: .; J gene: TRBJ2-5; clone size: .; V gene: TRBV2; CDR3 DNA: TGTGCCAGCAGCTACAAGTGGAGCGGAAAAGAGACCCAGTACTTC; CDR3 protein: CASSYKWSGKETQYF
D gene: TRBD1; J gene: TRBJ1-5; clone size: once; V gene: TRBV3-1/TRBV3-2; CDR3 DNA: TGTGCCAGCAGCAGACAGGGAGGCAATCAGCCCCAGCATTTT; CDR3 protein: CASSRQGGNQPQHF
D gene: TRBD1; J gene: TRBJ1-1; clone size: few; V gene: TRBV30; CDR3 DNA: TGTGCCTGGAGAAAACAGGGGACTTCGAACACTGAAGCTTTCTTT; CDR3 protein: CAWRKQGTSNTEAFF
D gene: .; J gene: TRBJ2-2; clone size: few; V gene: TRBV7-2; CDR3 DNA: TGTGCCAGCAGCTTAGGCACTAACACCGGGGAGCTGTTTTTT; CDR3 protein: CASSLGTNTGELFF
D gene: TRBD2; J gene: TRBJ2-5; clone size: .; V gene: TRBV9; CDR3 DNA: TGTGCCAGCAGCGTAGGGACTAGCGCGCAAGAGACCCAGTACTTC; CDR3 protein: CASSVGTSAQETQYF
D gene: TRBD1; J gene: TRBJ1-2; clone size: .; V gene: TRBV20-1; CDR3 DNA: TGCAGTGCTAGTGGGACAGGTGGTTATGGCTACACCTTC; CDR3 protein: CSASGTGGYGYTF
D gene: .; J gene: TRBJ1-4; clone size: .; V gene: TRBV5-4; CDR3 DNA: TGTGCCAGCAGCGCCGGTGGGGGGAGGGGTGAAAAACTGTTTTTT; CDR3 protein: CASSAGGGRGEKLFF
D gene: TRBD1; J gene: TRBJ1-2; clone size: .; V gene: TRBV25-1; CDR3 DNA: TGTGCCAGCAAAGGGACAGGGGATTATGGCTACACCTTC; CDR3 protein: CASKGTGDYGYTF
D gene: TRBD1; J gene: TRBJ1-1; clone size: .; V gene: TRBV6-9; CDR3 DNA: TGTGCCAGCACTATCAAAAACAGGGGCAACACTGAAGCTTTCTTT; CDR3 protein: CASTIKNRGNTEAFF
D gene: .; J gene: TRBJ2-5; clone size: .; V gene: TRBV7-2; CDR3 DNA: TGTGCCAGCAGCTCCATACCCGCCGGGGGCCAAGAGACCCAGTACTTC; CDR3 protein: CASSSIPAGGQETQYF
D gene: .; J gene: TRBJ1-2; clone size: .; V gene: TRBV29-1; CDR3 DNA: TGCAGCGTATGGCAGGGGCATGGCTACACCTTC; CDR3 protein: CSVWQGHGYTF
D gene: TRBD2; J gene: TRBJ2-5; clone size: once; V gene: TRBV9; CDR3 DNA: TGTGCCAGCAGCGTAGGAGAACTAGCGGGGTGGATCCAAGAGACCCAGTACTTC; CDR3 protein: CASSVGELAGWIQETQYF
D gene: .; J gene: TRBJ2-2; clone size: .; V gene: TRBV10-1; CDR3 DNA: TGCGCCAGCAGTGAACAGGGTGTCACCGGGGAGCTGTTTTTT; CDR3 protein: CASSEQGVTGELFF
D gene: .; J gene: TRBJ1-2; clone size: .; V gene: TRBV5-6; CDR3 DNA: TGTGCCAGCAGCTTGCGGGACTATGGCTACACCTTC; CDR3 protein: CASSLRDYGYTF
D gene: .; J gene: TRBJ2-2; clone size: .; V gene: TRBV9; CDR3 DNA: TGTGCCAGCAGCCATTCCGCCACTAGTCGGGACGGGGAGCTGTTTTTT; CDR3 protein: CASSHSATSRDGELFF
D gene: TRBD2; J gene: TRBJ2-3; clone size: .; V gene: TRBV7-6; CDR3 DNA: TGTGCCAGCAGCCGAAACCCCGGGGGGGCCGTGGATACGCAGTATTTT; CDR3 protein: CASSRNPGGAVDTQYF
D gene: TRBD2; J gene: TRBJ2-1; clone size: .; V gene: TRBV2; CDR3 DNA: TGTGCCAGCAGTGATCGGGGACTAGCCTTTAATGAGCAGTTCTTC; CDR3 protein: CASSDRGLAFNEQFF
D gene: .; J gene: TRBJ2-3; clone size: .; V gene: TRBV6-5; CDR3 DNA: TGTGCCAGCAGTCACGACCGGGGGAGAGATACGCAGTATTTT; CDR3 protein: CASSHDRGRDTQYF
D gene: .; J gene: TRBJ2-2; clone size: .; V gene: TRBV19; CDR3 DNA: TGTGCCAGTAGGGTGATCGACAGGACAACCGGGGAGCTGTTTTTT; CDR3 protein: CASRVIDRTTGELFF
D gene: TRBD1; J gene: TRBJ1-4; clone size: .; V gene: TRBV9; CDR3 DNA: TGTGCCAGCAGCGAGAGACAGGGTGGCGAAAAACTGTTTTTT; CDR3 protein: CASSERQGGEKLFF
D gene: .; J gene: TRBJ1-1; clone size: .; V gene: TRBV30; CDR3 DNA: TGTGCCTGGAGTGTACTACAGGGGAACACTGAAGCTTTCTTT; CDR3 protein: CAWSVLQGNTEAFF
D gene: TRBD2; J gene: TRBJ2-3; clone size: .; V gene: TRBV5-8; CDR3 DNA: TGTGCCAGCAGCTACACTAGCGGGTTGGGCACAGATACGCAGTATTTT; CDR3 protein: CASSYTSGLGTDTQYF
D gene: TRBD1; J gene: TRBJ2-5; clone size: .; V gene: TRBV30; CDR3 DNA: TGTGCCTGGAGCTGGGACAGGGGGCGCAGAGAGACCCAGTACTTC; CDR3 protein: CAWSWDRGRRETQYF
D gene: TRBD2; J gene: TRBJ2-3; clone size: once; V gene: TRBV4-3; CDR3 DNA: TGCGCCAGCAGCCAAGACAATCTAGCGGGGGGAGATACGCAGTATTTT; CDR3 protein: CASSQDNLAGGDTQYF
D gene: TRBD1; J gene: TRBJ1-5; clone size: .; V gene: TRBV6-5; CDR3 DNA: TGTGCCAGCAGAGCAGGGGGCGGCAATCAGCCCCAGCATTTT; CDR3 protein: CASRAGGGNQPQHF
D gene: .; J gene: TRBJ1-2; clone size: .; V gene: TRBV7-9; CDR3 DNA: TGTGCCAGCAGCTTAGCGCTAGGAGACTATGGCTACACCTTC; CDR3 protein: CASSLALGDYGYTF
D gene: TRBD1; J gene: TRBJ1-5; clone size: once; V gene: TRBV25-1; CDR3 DNA: TGTGCCAGAAAAGGACAGGGGAACAATCAGCCCCAGCATTTT; CDR3 protein: CARKGQGNNQPQHF
D gene: TRBD1; J gene: TRBJ1-2; clone size: .; V gene: TRBV7-9; CDR3 DNA: TGTGCCAGCAGCTGGCAGGGACAGGGACATGGCTACACCTTC; CDR3 protein: CASSWQGQGHGYTF
D gene: TRBD2; J gene: TRBJ2-1; clone size: .; V gene: TRBV3-1/TRBV3-2; CDR3 DNA: TGTGCCAGCAGCCAAGACGGGAGGGGCTGGGGGGACAATGAGCAGTTCTTC; CDR3 protein: CASSQDGRGWGDNEQFF
D gene: .; J gene: TRBJ2-7; clone size: .; V gene: TRBV19; CDR3 DNA: TGTGCCAGTTCTCAAACAGGGAACTCCTACGAGCAGTACTTC; CDR3 protein: CASSQTGNSYEQYF
D gene: .; J gene: TRBJ2-2; clone size: .; V gene: TRBV2; CDR3 DNA: TGTGCCAGCACGCGGACAGCGAACACCGGGGAGCTGTTTTTT; CDR3 protein: CASTRTANTGELFF
D gene: TRBD1; J gene: TRBJ2-2; clone size: .; V gene: TRBV7-9; CDR3 DNA: TGTGCCAGCAGCGACGACCTGACAGGGGGCTCCACCGGGGAGCTGTTTTTT; CDR3 protein: CASSDDLTGGSTGELFF